The 6 T cell receptor beta chains listed next were all sequenced from one sample in a study of shared clonotypes between healthy human individuals (dated by TCRdb to 2018 to 2020). The library relied on the immunoSEQ multiplex PCR assay. The table was pulled from immuneACCESS by TCRdb, which kept in-frame rearrangements only. Such tables lose some clones; where checked, under half of the loss comes from unresolved V genes, and the rest has no known cause. In all, the sample holds approximately 330,000 clones, and around 70% of those were seen once. The ten largest clones add up to less than 11% of the sample. Material: memory CD4+ T cells sorted from blood. The cell subset or site label of this sample denotes: CD45RA-negative fraction. The receptors derive from a man aged 25-45 years in good health.

This clone is a singleton in its sample. The V and J genes are TRBV4-1 and TRBJ2-5; 14 bases agree with TRBD2. Germline V gives CDR1 MGHRA, CDR2 YSYEKL. V dropped 1 base and J dropped 1; count of bases not matched to a gene: 5. The CDR3 loop spans 18 amino acids. The CDR3: CASSQGTSGRRLQETQYF. The CDR3, as DNA: TGCGCCAGCAGCCAAGGGACTAGCGGGAGGCGCCTCCAAGAGACCCAGTACTTC.

The rearrangement uses TRBV5-4 and TRBJ2-2; D possibly uses TRBD1 or TRBD2 (5 bases each). CDR1 and CDR2 from the germline V gene are SGHNT and YYREEE (reference sequence). The CDR3 is 16 residues long. Between the trimmed V and J ends, which lost 0 bases and 5 bases, there was a span of 14 bases. The CDR3 DNA reads as TGTGCCAGCAGCTTGGGGCCAGGGCCGGGGACCGGGGAGCTGTTTTTT. It codes for CASSLGPGPGTGELFF.

This chain connects TRBV27 to TRBJ2-5; 7 nucleotides match TRBD2. Germline values: CDR1 MNHEY, CDR2 SMNVEV (reference sequence). The CDR3 has 17 amino acids. Losses at the gene ends were 2 bases for V and 1 base for J; bases not matched to a gene: 10. In DNA, the CDR3 is TGTGCCAGCAGTTTAACGGCAGGGAGGGTTGGCCAAGAGACCCAGTACTTC. Translated, it gives CASSLTAGRVGQETQYF.

Turning to this clone: Other DNA sequences from this sample encode an identical CDR3 as well. The chain combines TRBV5-4 with TRBJ2-2; D is unclear. Deletions cut 0 bases from V and 1 base from J, with 7 bases between. Germline lookup yields CDR1 SGHNT and CDR2 YYREEE (reference sequence). The CDR3 totals 15 residues. The DNA for the CDR3 is TGTGCCAGCAGCTTGGGGGTACGGAACACCGGGGAGCTGTTTTTT. It codes for CASSLGVRNTGELFF. The full variable domain, in which reference TRBV5-4 and TRBJ2-2 provide the parts outside the CDR3, is ETGVTQSPTHLIKTRGQQVTLRCSSQSGHNTVSWYQQALGQGPQFIFQYYREEENGRGNFPPRFSGLQFPNYSSELNVNALELDDSALYLCASSLGVRNTGELFFGEGSRLTVL.

Here the CDR3 reads CASSRRLAGQETQYF. The CDR3 DNA is TGCGCCAGCAGCCGAAGACTAGCAGGGCAAGAGACCCAGTACTTC. This chain joins TRBV5-1 and TRBJ2-5; 7 bases map to TRBD2. The V gene end was trimmed by 4 bases and the J gene end by 2 bases; junction bases not matched to a gene: 8. Germline values: CDR1 SGHRS, CDR2 YFSETQ. CDR3 length: 15 amino acids.

This clone came up a few times. This rearrangement joins TRBV5-4 to TRBJ2-3; D is undetermined. The CDR3 is 14 residues long. Germline V lookup: CDR1 SGHNT, CDR2 YYREEE (reference sequence). Trimming stripped 2 bases from V and 4 bases from J, with 11 bases between. CDR3 protein: CASSLVGLADTQYF. The CDR3 DNA reads as TGTGCCAGCAGCTTAGTCGGTCTAGCAGATACGCAGTATTTT.